These T cell receptor beta chains were read from a single sample in a study of OX40 agonist ivuxolimab in advanced cancers. TCRdb's table, derived via immunoSEQ multiplex PCR, lists solely in-frame clones and lacks some. Seen here are fewer than 65,000 clones, more than 75% observed once, and the top ten hold roughly 3.9%. The source material was CD4+ or CD8+ T cells sorted from blood, sampled in a trial of the OX40 agonist ivuxolimab. These TCRs come from an adult with an advanced solid tumor such as melanoma, head and neck, liver or kidney cancer. CDR3s include the opening cysteine and the closing phenylalanine or tryptophan. Fields, in order: clone size, J gene, D gene, V gene, CDR3 protein, CDR3 DNA. D genes are given only for firm matches. A row's size may be missing; if present it is once, few, many or a size class.

>few|TRBJ1-5|-|TRBV5-6
CASSLGASNQPQHF
TGTGCCAGCAGCTTGGGGGCGAGCAATCAGCCCCAGCATTTT
>-|TRBJ1-1|-|TRBV2
CASRLGDQNTEAFF
TGTGCCAGCAGGCTGGGAGACCAGAACACTGAAGCTTTCTTT
>few|TRBJ2-7|TRBD1|TRBV5-1
CASSFTGGTGTYEQYF
TGCGCCAGCAGCTTCACTGGGGGGACAGGGACCTACGAGCAGTACTTC
>-|TRBJ1-5|-|TRBV27
CASSIRDTYQPQHF
TGTGCCAGCAGTATCCGGGACACTTATCAGCCCCAGCATTTT
>-|TRBJ2-1|-|TRBV5-1
CASSPTRNEQFF
TGCGCCAGCAGCCCCACTCGGAATGAGCAGTTCTTC
>once|TRBJ1-2|-|TRBV15
CATSRGGPSYAGYTF
TGTGCCACCAGCAGAGGAGGCCCCTCCTATGCTGGCTACACCTTC
>-|TRBJ2-1|TRBD2|TRBV2
CASSRERGSYNEQFF
TGTGCCAGCAGCCGAGAGCGGGGCTCCTACAATGAGCAGTTCTTC
>-|TRBJ2-3|-|TRBV15
CATSRVGTDTQYF
TGTGCCACCAGCAGAGTAGGGACAGATACGCAGTATTTT
>-|TRBJ2-7|-|TRBV9
CASSVDIGREQYF
TGTGCCAGCAGCGTAGATATTGGCCGCGAGCAGTACTTC
>-|TRBJ2-7|-|TRBV5-6
CASSRGPSYEQYF
TGTGCCAGCAGCAGGGGACCCTCCTACGAGCAGTACTTC
>-|TRBJ2-6|-|TRBV9
CASSAQTGISGANVLTF
TGTGCCAGCAGCGCTCAGACTGGTATCTCTGGGGCCAACGTCCTGACTTTC
>-|TRBJ2-1|TRBD1|TRBV27
CASASFYRGRGEQFF
TGTGCCAGCGCTTCTTTTTACAGGGGCCGCGGTGAGCAGTTCTTC
>-|TRBJ1-1|-|TRBV25-1
CASSEGDTLRTTEAFF
TGTGCCAGCAGTGAAGGGGACACCCTCCGTACAACTGAAGCTTTCTTT
>-|TRBJ1-4|-|TRBV7-9
CASSFTQGGEKLFF
TGTGCCAGCAGCTTTACACAGGGTGGCGAAAAACTGTTTTTT
>-|TRBJ1-4|-|TRBV9
CASSVGEGSWGEKLFF
TGTGCCAGCAGCGTAGGGGAGGGGAGTTGGGGTGAAAAACTGTTTTTT
>-|TRBJ2-7|TRBD1|TRBV19
CASSPTDRARDEQYF
TGTGCCAGTAGTCCCACTGACAGGGCAAGAGACGAGCAGTACTTC
>-|TRBJ1-2|-|TRBV5-6
CASTQGLYGYTF
TGTGCCAGCACCCAGGGACTTTATGGCTACACCTTC
>medium-sized|TRBJ1-1|-|TRBV20-1
CSAPPHTEAFF
TGCAGTGCTCCGCCCCACACTGAAGCTTTCTTT
>-|TRBJ2-1|-|TRBV5-5
CASSLTGTSYNEQFF
TGTGCCAGCAGCTTGACAGGGACTTCCTACAATGAGCAGTTCTTC
>-|TRBJ1-2|TRBD1|TRBV5-1
CASSLAGTGPHGYTF
TGCGCCAGCAGCTTGGCCGGGACAGGGCCCCATGGCTACACCTTC
>-|TRBJ1-1|-|TRBV5-1
CASSSTGWNTEAFF
TGCGCCAGCAGCTCGACAGGCTGGAACACTGAAGCTTTCTTT
>-|TRBJ1-3|-|TRBV7-2
CASSPEASLSGNTIYF
TGTGCCAGCAGCCCAGAGGCCAGTCTATCCGGAAACACCATATATTTT
>-|TRBJ1-3|TRBD1|TRBV14
CASSQVGQGYGNTIYF
TGTGCCAGCAGCCAAGTTGGACAGGGGTATGGAAACACCATATATTTT
>-|TRBJ2-7|-|TRBV7-9
CASSGRAGARWEQYF
TGTGCCAGCAGCGGTCGGGCAGGGGCCCGATGGGAGCAGTACTTC
>once|TRBJ1-1|-|TRBV19
CASSDGGRTSMNTEAFF
TGTGCCAGTAGCGACGGGGGGCGTACCTCAATGAACACTGAAGCTTTCTTT
>-|TRBJ1-3|-|TRBV5-4
CASSPDTSGNTIYF
TGTGCCAGCAGCCCCGACACCTCTGGAAACACCATATATTTT
>-|TRBJ1-1|-|TRBV28
CASREGILIEAFF
TGTGCCAGCAGGGAGGGGATCTTAATAGAAGCTTTCTTT
>-|TRBJ2-1|-|TRBV11-2
CASSLVVSGEQEQFF
TGTGCCAGCAGCTTAGTGGTTAGCGGCGAGCAAGAGCAGTTCTTC
>-|TRBJ2-1|-|TRBV5-1
CASSRMDATYNEQFF
TGCGCCAGCAGCCGGATGGACGCGACCTACAATGAGCAGTTCTTC
>-|TRBJ1-3|-|TRBV4-2
CASSTGTPSGNTIYF
TGTGCCAGCAGCACGGGGACACCCTCTGGAAACACCATATATTTT
>-|TRBJ2-5|-|TRBV10-3
CAISERPLQETQYF
TGTGCCATCAGTGAGAGACCGCTCCAAGAGACCCAGTACTTC
>once|TRBJ1-3|-|TRBV5-4
CASSLAGIGNTIYF
TGTGCCAGCAGCTTGGCGGGGATTGGAAACACCATATATTTT
>-|TRBJ2-1|TRBD2|TRBV10-1
CATGQGLAGVNEQFF
TGCGCCACCGGGCAGGGACTAGCGGGAGTAAATGAGCAGTTCTTC
>once|TRBJ2-7|-|TRBV7-2
CASSPNYRVKEQYF
TGTGCCAGCAGCCCAAACTACAGGGTCAAGGAGCAGTACTTC
>-|TRBJ1-2|-|TRBV27
CASSLSGGYGYTF
TGTGCCAGCAGTTTGTCGGGGGGGTATGGCTACACCTTC
>-|TRBJ2-1|-|TRBV2
CASSRSSGDEQFF
TGTGCCAGCAGTCGGAGTTCCGGGGATGAGCAGTTCTTC